One and the same sample provided the 9 T cell receptor beta chains below, sequenced in a study of OX40 agonist ivuxolimab in advanced cancers. The protocol was immunoSEQ multiplex PCR, while the TCRdb copy is restricted to in-frame clones and leaves out a portion. The sample contains 80,000 or so clones, roughly 93% of which appear only once. Material: CD4+ or CD8+ T cells sorted from blood, obtained in a trial of the OX40 agonist ivuxolimab. The receptors derive from an adult with an advanced solid tumor such as melanoma, head and neck, liver or kidney cancer.

The chain is built from TRBV18 and TRBJ2-5; tentatively, D is TRBD1 (6 bases). With 6 bases removed from V and 2 bases from J, the gap between germline ends came to 13 bases. Germline V gene data show CDR1 as KGHSH and CDR2 as LQKENI. The CDR3 extends over 14 amino acids. CDR3 nucleotide sequence: TGTGCCAGCTCGACGACAGGAGGTCAAGAGACCCAGTACTTC. Translating it yields CASSTTGGQETQYF.

The chain recombines TRBV2 with TRBJ2-2; TRBD1 aligns across 8 bases. V was clipped by 8 bases and J by 0 bases; unmatched bases: 8. This CDR3 is built from 16 residues. The germline CDR1 and CDR2 sequences are SNHLY and FYNNEI. In DNA, the CDR3 is TGTGCCAGCGGTTATTCAGGGGGCGCGAACACCGGGGAGCTGTTTTTT. Encoded protein: CASGYSGGANTGELFF.

The J gene is TRBJ2-5, the V gene TRBV11-3; TRBD2 agrees at 8 bases. Germline V gives CDR1 SGHNT, CDR2 YENEEA. This CDR3 is 13 amino acids long. After removal of 3 bases from V and 5 bases from J, the junction contained 2 bases not matched to a gene. The CDR3 DNA is TGTGCCAGCAGCTTGACTAGCGCGGAGACCCAGTACTTC. Encoded protein: CASSLTSAETQYF.

The chain couples TRBV5-1 to TRBJ1-1; 7 bases align to TRBD1. Germline CDR1 SGHRS, CDR2 YFSETQ. There are 14 residues in the CDR3. V shed 3 bases, J shed 0 bases, and the junction held 2 bases outside the gene matches. The CDR3 DNA reads as TGCGCCAGCAGCTCTCAGGGGGTGAACACTGAAGCTTTCTTT. This codes for CASSSQGVNTEAFF.

The chain uses TRBV9 and TRBJ1-6; D uncertain. CDR3 size: 14 residues. Trimming cost V 4 bases and J 7 bases, with 12 bases left between them. The germline CDR1 and CDR2 sequences are SGDLS and YYNGEE. Written as DNA, the CDR3 is TGTGCCAGCAGCTTCGCGGACGGAAATTCACCCCTCCACTTT. As protein: CASSFADGNSPLHF.

This clone is a singleton in its sample. The chain joins TRBV7-2 to TRBJ1-2, with a weak D call TRBD1 (6 bases). The V gene lost 5 bases and the J gene lost 1 base, with 8 bases spanning the gap. The CDR3 runs 13 residues. Looked up from germline, CDR1 is SGHTA and CDR2 is FQGNSA. The CDR3: CASSQDSNYGYTF. The DNA of the CDR3 is TGTGCCAGCAGCCAGGACAGTAACTATGGCTACACCTTC.

In DNA, the CDR3 is TGTGCCAGCAGCTCCGCACCGGGACAGGGGCTCTATGGCTACACCTTC. This translates into CASSSAPGQGLYGYTF. V and J are TRBV5-4 and TRBJ1-2, with TRBD1 matching 10 bases. This CDR3 comprises 16 residues. The V gene's germline CDR1 is SGHNT and CDR2 YYREEE (reference sequence). V trimming: 3 bases; J trimming: 4 bases; junction bases outside the gene matches: 9.

CDR3 in amino acids: CASSQGGLKNTEAFF. The CDR3 nucleotides read TGTGCCAGCAGCCAAGGGGGGCTTAAGAACACTGAAGCTTTCTTT. The chain links TRBV5-6 to TRBJ1-1, with D perhaps matching TRBD1 (6 bases). CDR3 length: 15 amino acids. In germline, CDR1 is SGHDT, CDR2 YYEEEE. Trimming removed 4 bases at V and 1 base at J, with 14 bases between.

The chain's CDR3 is CASSLGASSYNEQFF. CDR3 nucleotides: TGTGCCAGCAGCTTAGGAGCTAGCTCCTACAATGAGCAGTTCTTC. The rearrangement joins TRBV7-6 to TRBJ2-1; D call uncertain. The CDR3 is 15 residues long. The germline V and J ends were trimmed by 1 base and 0 bases, with 7 bases remaining between them. The germline CDR1 and CDR2 sequences are SGHVS and FNYEAQ.